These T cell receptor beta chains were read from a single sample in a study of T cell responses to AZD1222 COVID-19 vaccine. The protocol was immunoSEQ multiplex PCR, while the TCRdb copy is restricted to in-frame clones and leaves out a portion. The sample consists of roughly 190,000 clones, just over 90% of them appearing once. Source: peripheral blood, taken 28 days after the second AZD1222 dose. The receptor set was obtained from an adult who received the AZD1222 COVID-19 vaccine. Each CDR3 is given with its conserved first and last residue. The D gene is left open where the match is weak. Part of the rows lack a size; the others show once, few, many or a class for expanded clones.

CDR3 protein: CAWSRGLIYGNTIYF
CDR3 DNA: TGTGCCTGGAGCAGGGGGCTAATTTACGGAAACACCATATATTTT
clone size: -
J gene: TRBJ1-3
D gene: TRBD1
V gene: TRBV30

CDR3 protein: CASRQKHSARLNTEAFF
CDR3 DNA: TGTGCCAGCAGACAAAAACACAGCGCGAGGCTTAACACTGAAGCTTTCTTT
clone size: -
J gene: TRBJ1-1
D gene: -
V gene: TRBV27

CDR3 protein: CASSSVLRGGYTF
CDR3 DNA: TGTGCCAGTAGTTCGGTGTTGAGGGGGGGCTACACCTTC
clone size: -
J gene: TRBJ1-2
D gene: -
V gene: TRBV19

CDR3 protein: CASRIGDTQYF
CDR3 DNA: TGCGCCAGCAGAATTGGGGATACGCAGTATTTT
clone size: few
J gene: TRBJ2-3
D gene: -
V gene: TRBV10-2

CDR3 protein: CASSPGQSYNEQFF
CDR3 DNA: TGTGCCAGCAGCCCGGGACAGTCCTACAATGAGCAGTTCTTC
clone size: -
J gene: TRBJ2-1
D gene: TRBD1
V gene: TRBV27

CDR3 protein: CASSEFMNTEAFF
CDR3 DNA: TGTGCGAGTTCCGAGTTCATGAACACTGAAGCTTTCTTT
clone size: -
J gene: TRBJ1-1
D gene: -
V gene: TRBV7-9

CDR3 protein: CASSKLDEKLFF
CDR3 DNA: TGTGCCAGCAGTAAATTGGATGAAAAACTGTTTTTT
clone size: -
J gene: TRBJ1-4
D gene: -
V gene: TRBV27

CDR3 protein: CASTSGPNTEAFF
CDR3 DNA: TGTGCCAGTACCTCGGGTCCGAACACTGAAGCTTTCTTT
clone size: -
J gene: TRBJ1-1
D gene: -
V gene: TRBV19

CDR3 protein: CASRPVAGGFGEQYF
CDR3 DNA: TGTGCCAGCAGGCCAGTGGCGGGAGGCTTTGGCGAGCAGTACTTC
clone size: -
J gene: TRBJ2-7
D gene: TRBD2
V gene: TRBV28

CDR3 protein: CASSHGTSGRDTQYF
CDR3 DNA: TGTGCCAGCAGCCACGGGACTAGCGGGAGAGATACGCAGTATTTT
clone size: -
J gene: TRBJ2-3
D gene: TRBD2
V gene: TRBV7-3

CDR3 protein: CASTIGGSGGELFF
CDR3 DNA: TGTGCCAGTACCATCGGGGGGTCGGGCGGGGAGCTGTTTTTT
clone size: -
J gene: TRBJ2-2
D gene: TRBD2
V gene: TRBV19

CDR3 protein: CASSLSSPGTAFF
CDR3 DNA: TGTGCCAGCAGCTTGTCGTCCCCGGGGACAGCTTTCTTT
clone size: few
J gene: TRBJ1-1
D gene: -
V gene: TRBV5-4

CDR3 protein: CASRGGVDPYEQYF
CDR3 DNA: TGTGCCAGCAGAGGGGGCGTCGACCCCTACGAGCAGTACTTC
clone size: -
J gene: TRBJ2-7
D gene: TRBD1
V gene: TRBV6-5

CDR3 protein: CAWSEGNQPQHF
CDR3 DNA: TGTGCCTGGAGTGAGGGGAATCAGCCCCAGCATTTT
clone size: -
J gene: TRBJ1-5
D gene: -
V gene: TRBV30

CDR3 protein: CASSSDSNQPQHF
CDR3 DNA: TGTGCCAGCAGCTCCGATAGCAATCAGCCCCAGCATTTT
clone size: -
J gene: TRBJ1-5
D gene: -
V gene: TRBV5-5

CDR3 protein: CSASRFRSPHNEQFF
CDR3 DNA: TGCAGTGCTAGTAGATTCAGGAGCCCCCACAATGAGCAGTTCTTC
clone size: -
J gene: TRBJ2-1
D gene: -
V gene: TRBV20-1

CDR3 protein: CASSPRGREGPGTDTQYF
CDR3 DNA: TGTGCCAGCAGCCCAAGGGGGCGGGAGGGCCCGGGCACAGATACGCAGTATTTT
clone size: -
J gene: TRBJ2-3
D gene: TRBD2
V gene: TRBV4-2

CDR3 protein: CASSVLNTGILGYGYTF
CDR3 DNA: TGTGCCAGCAGTGTACTAAATACAGGGATTTTGGGCTATGGCTACACCTTC
clone size: -
J gene: TRBJ1-2
D gene: -
V gene: TRBV6-1

CDR3 protein: CASSQGPADSYEQYF
CDR3 DNA: TGCGCCAGCAGCCAGGGCCCAGCGGACTCCTACGAGCAGTACTTC
clone size: -
J gene: TRBJ2-7
D gene: -
V gene: TRBV4-1

CDR3 protein: CASSARGTDTQYF
CDR3 DNA: TGTGCCAGTTCCGCCCGGGGGACAGATACGCAGTATTTT
clone size: -
J gene: TRBJ2-3
D gene: -
V gene: TRBV3-1/TRBV3-2

CDR3 protein: CASGPRGQEYYGYTF
CDR3 DNA: TGTGCCAGCGGCCCTCGGGGACAAGAGTACTATGGCTACACCTTC
clone size: -
J gene: TRBJ1-2
D gene: -
V gene: TRBV27

CDR3 protein: CSANRGEEQYF
CDR3 DNA: TGCAGTGCCAATAGAGGGGAAGAGCAGTACTTC
clone size: -
J gene: TRBJ2-7
D gene: -
V gene: TRBV20-1

CDR3 protein: CASSLAPSQPQHF
CDR3 DNA: TGTGCCAGCAGCTTAGCGCCAAGTCAGCCCCAGCATTTT
clone size: -
J gene: TRBJ1-5
D gene: -
V gene: TRBV11-2

CDR3 protein: CATSRLAGTGGYEQYF
CDR3 DNA: TGTGCCACCAGCAGACTCGCCGGGACCGGGGGATACGAGCAGTACTTC
clone size: -
J gene: TRBJ2-7
D gene: -
V gene: TRBV15

CDR3 protein: CASSYQGFLSFYEQYF
CDR3 DNA: TGTGCCAGCAGTTACCAGGGCTTCCTTTCCTTCTACGAGCAGTACTTC
clone size: -
J gene: TRBJ2-7
D gene: -
V gene: TRBV6-2/TRBV6-3

CDR3 protein: CASGLDREADTQYF
CDR3 DNA: TGTGCTAGTGGTTTAGACAGGGAGGCAGATACGCAGTATTTT
clone size: -
J gene: TRBJ2-3
D gene: -
V gene: TRBV12-5

CDR3 protein: CASSLGGTSGPSKYNEQFF
CDR3 DNA: TGTGCCAGCAGCTTAGGTGGGACTAGCGGGCCTTCTAAATACAATGAGCAGTTCTTC
clone size: -
J gene: TRBJ2-1
D gene: TRBD2
V gene: TRBV11-2

CDR3 protein: CASSREGTDTQYF
CDR3 DNA: TGTGCCAGTAGTAGGGAGGGCACAGATACGCAGTATTTT
clone size: -
J gene: TRBJ2-3
D gene: -
V gene: TRBV19

CDR3 protein: CASSPQTGTKPYEQYF
CDR3 DNA: TGTGCCAGCAGTCCTCAAACCGGGACAAAACCCTACGAGCAGTACTTC
clone size: once
J gene: TRBJ2-7
D gene: -
V gene: TRBV28

CDR3 protein: CASSPPGPNNQPQHF
CDR3 DNA: TGTGCCAGCTCACCTCCCGGGCCAAACAATCAGCCCCAGCATTTT
clone size: -
J gene: TRBJ1-5
D gene: -
V gene: TRBV18

CDR3 protein: CASSLTRNTEAFF
CDR3 DNA: TGTGCCAGCAGCCTCACAAGAAACACTGAAGCTTTCTTT
clone size: -
J gene: TRBJ1-1
D gene: -
V gene: TRBV7-3

CDR3 protein: CASSPFPGDQPQHF
CDR3 DNA: TGTGCCAGCAGCCCCTTCCCGGGTGATCAGCCCCAGCATTTT
clone size: -
J gene: TRBJ1-5
D gene: -
V gene: TRBV7-8